Each of the 5 T cell receptor beta chains below was sequenced from the same sample in a study of shared T cell receptors in the human thymus. The data were produced by immunoSEQ multiplex PCR, yet TCRdb's version contains in-frame clones alone and is incomplete. The table includes hundreds of thousands of clones, 70% to 90% detected once. This sample also appeared in a second study, on human thymus T cells.

The material sequenced was thymocytes. The receptor source for this set is a girl under two years old with a congenital heart defect.

The chain employs TRBV7-8 and TRBJ1-2, with 7 positions matching TRBD1. The V gene's germline CDR1 is SGHVS and CDR2 FQNEAQ. V dropped 1 base and J dropped 2; count of bases not matched to a gene: 1. There are 14 residues in the CDR3. The CDR3 nucleotides read TGTGCCAGCAGCTTAGAGACAGGGAACTATGGCTACACCTTC. It is translated as CASSLETGNYGYTF. The full variable domain, rest sourced from reference TRBV7-8 and TRBJ1-2, is GAGVSQSPRYKVAKRGQDVALRCDPISGHVSLFWYQQALGQGPEFLTYFQNEAQLDKSGLPSDRFFAERPEGSVSTLKIQRTQQEDSAVYLCASSLETGNYGYTFGSGTRLTVV.

The CDR3 protein is CAVALSREDYGYTF. The CDR3 DNA follows: TGTGCCGTAGCGCTGTCCAGGGAGGACTATGGCTACACCTTC. V usage is TRBV27 and J usage is TRBJ1-2, with D possibly matching TRBD1 (5 bases). CDR3 size: 14 residues. The V end lost 11 bases, the J end lost 3 bases, and 19 bases lay between the germline ends. Germline V gene sequence: CDR1 MNHEY, CDR2 SMNVEV (reference sequence).

The chain has TRBV18 and TRBJ1-2, with 7 nucleotides matching TRBD1. This CDR3 contains 15 residues. The germline V gene has CDR1 KGHSH and CDR2 LQKENI. Trimming cost V 8 bases and J 4 bases; bases outside gene matches: 13. DNA of the CDR3: TGTGCCAGCAAACGCGCGCGACAGGGAAGCTATGGCTACACCTTC. Protein product: CASKRARQGSYGYTF.

On this clone itself: Different DNA sequences within this sample yield the same CDR3. The J gene is TRBJ1-5, the V gene TRBV5-1, with 9 bases lining up with TRBD1. The V gene's germline CDR1 is SGHRS and CDR2 YFSETQ. V shed 0 bases, J shed 3 bases, and the junction held 1 base outside the gene matches. There are 15 residues in the CDR3. Here the CDR3 DNA reads TGCGCCAGCAGCTTGGGACAGGGGGTCAATCAGCCCCAGCATTTT. Its translation is CASSLGQGVNQPQHF.

About this clone itself: The same CDR3 can be traced to other DNA sequences in this sample. This chain links TRBV6-5 with TRBJ2-7, with 9 positions matching TRBD1. The CDR3 runs to 14 residues. CDR1 and CDR2 (germline): MNHEY, SVGAGI. V shed 0 bases and J 4 bases; nucleotides not matched to a gene: 1. This CDR3 is CASSYSDRGYEQYF. The CDR3, as DNA: TGTGCCAGCAGTTACTCGGACAGGGGATACGAGCAGTACTTC.